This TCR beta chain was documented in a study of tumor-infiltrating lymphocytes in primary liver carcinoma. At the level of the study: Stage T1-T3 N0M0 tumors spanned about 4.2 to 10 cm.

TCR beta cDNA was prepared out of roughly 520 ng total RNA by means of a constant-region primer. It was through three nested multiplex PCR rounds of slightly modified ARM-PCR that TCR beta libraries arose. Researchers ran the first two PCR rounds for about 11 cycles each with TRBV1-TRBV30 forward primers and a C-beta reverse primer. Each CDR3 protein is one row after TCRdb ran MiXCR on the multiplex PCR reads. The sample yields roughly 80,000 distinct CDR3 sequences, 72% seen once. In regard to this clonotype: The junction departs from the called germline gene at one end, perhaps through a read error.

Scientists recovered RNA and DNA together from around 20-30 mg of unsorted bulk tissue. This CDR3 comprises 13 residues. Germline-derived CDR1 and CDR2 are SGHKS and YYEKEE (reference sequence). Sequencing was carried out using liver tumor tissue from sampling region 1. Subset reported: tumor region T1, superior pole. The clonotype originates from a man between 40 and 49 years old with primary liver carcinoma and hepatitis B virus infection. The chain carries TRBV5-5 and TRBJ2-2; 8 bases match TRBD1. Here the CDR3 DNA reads TGTGCCAGCAGGCTGGACAGGGACGGGGAGCAGTTTTTT. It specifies CASRLDRDGEQFF.